The present T cell receptor (beta chain) was sequenced within a study of blood T cells in healthy people across ages. The CDR3 contains 14 residues. CDR1 DFQATT and CDR2 SNEGSKA come from the germline V gene (reference sequence). A second PCR, run for about 7 to 11 cycles, used a sample-barcoded 5' primer plus a J-beta primer mix. TCRdb redid the calling of the 5' RACE reads with MiXCR, one entry per CDR3 protein. Of roughly 1.6 million distinct CDR3 sequences in the sample, 30% to 35% were seen once. This receptor was taken from a woman between 25 and 40 years old in good health. Sample: blood. The rearrangement uses TRBV20-1 and TRBJ2-7; 13 bases line up with TRBD2. TRBJ2-5 matches the DNA end more closely, so the J call is doubtful. Here the CDR3 reads CSAFPGLAGKTQYF. CDR3 bases: TGCAGTGCTTTCCCGGGACTAGCGGGAAAGACCCAGTACTTC.